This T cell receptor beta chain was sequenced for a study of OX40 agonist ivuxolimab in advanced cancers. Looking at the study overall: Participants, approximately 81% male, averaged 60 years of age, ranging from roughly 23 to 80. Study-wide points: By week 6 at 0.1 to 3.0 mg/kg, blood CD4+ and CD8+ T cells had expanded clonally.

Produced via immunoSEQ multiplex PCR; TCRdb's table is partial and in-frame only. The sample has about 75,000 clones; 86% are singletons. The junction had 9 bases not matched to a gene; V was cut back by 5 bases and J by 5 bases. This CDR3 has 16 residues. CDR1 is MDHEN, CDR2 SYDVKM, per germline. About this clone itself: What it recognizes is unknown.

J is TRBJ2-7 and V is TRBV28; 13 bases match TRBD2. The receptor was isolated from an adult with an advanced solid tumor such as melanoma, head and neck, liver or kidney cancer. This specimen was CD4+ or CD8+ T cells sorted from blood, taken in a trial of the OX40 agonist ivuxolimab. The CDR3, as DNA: TGTGCCAGCAGTCCGCCGGGACTAGCGGGAATCCACGAGCAGTACTTC. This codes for CASSPPGLAGIHEQYF.